Shown below are 19 T cell receptor beta chains from a single sample sequenced in a study of response to subunit inactivated influenza vaccine. TCRdb fed the RT-PCR reads into MiXCR, producing one record per CDR3 protein. The sample lists about 700,000 distinct CDR3 sequences, 11% to 15% occurring once. This material consisted of PBMCs from blood, taken less than 15 days before vaccination. All receptors come from a man aged 50 to 60 who received an inactivated influenza vaccine.

The V call is TRBV18, the J call TRBJ1-5; D remains unclear. Trimming stripped 5 bases from V and 6 bases from J, with 14 bases between. CDR3 length equals 14 residues. Germline assignment: CDR1 KGHSH and CDR2 LQKENI. The CDR3 loop is CASSVTLSGQPQHF. The CDR3 region has the DNA TGTGCCAGCTCAGTCACACTTAGCGGTCAGCCCCAGCATTTT.

This clonotype was seen many times. This chain connects TRBV12-3 or TRBV12-4 to TRBJ2-1, with 8 bases that match TRBD2. V was clipped by 1 base and J by 3 bases; unmatched bases: 2. The CDR3 loop spans 15 amino acids. CDR3 bases: TGTGCCAGCAGTTTAGACCGGGGGGGCTACAATGAGCAGTTCTTC. This translates into CASSLDRGGYNEQFF.

This clonotype has a handful of counts. This rearrangement joins TRBV15 to TRBJ1-4; 9 bases agree with TRBD1. The V gene end was trimmed by 4 bases and the J gene end by 3 bases; junction bases not matched to a gene: 3. The CDR3 length is 15 residues. Germline loops: CDR1 LNHNV, CDR2 YYDKDF (reference sequence). The CDR3 DNA reads as TGTGCCACCAGCATCGACAGGGGGGCTAATGAAAAACTGTTTTTT. Translating gives CATSIDRGANEKLFF.

The genes are TRBV24-1 and TRBJ2-1, with D unresolved. The CDR3 runs 12 residues. Deletions cut 0 bases from V and 8 bases from J, with 4 bases between. Looked up from germline, CDR1 is KGHDR and CDR2 is SFDVKD. Written as DNA, the CDR3 is TGTGCCACCAGTGATTTGCAGGATGAGCAGTTCTTC. Residues: CATSDLQDEQFF.

In its sample, this clonotype was seen many times. The chain joins TRBV7-9 to TRBJ2-7, with no clear D. With 1 base removed from V and 5 bases from J, the gap between germline ends came to 3 bases. The CDR3 is 11 residues long. Germline-derived CDR1 and CDR2 are SEHNR and FQNEAQ (reference sequence). CDR3 sequence reads: CASSLVDEQYF. CDR3 nucleotides: TGTGCCAGCAGCTTAGTTGACGAGCAGTACTTC.

The rearrangement uses TRBV29-1 and TRBJ2-7; possible D gene TRBD1, 6 bases. V was pared by 6 bases and J by 10 bases, with 16 bases between. The CDR3 is made up of 11 amino acids. The germline V gene encodes CDR1 SQVTM and CDR2 ANQGSEA. Here the CDR3 reads CSVVGQYVQYF. CDR3 nucleotide sequence: TGCAGCGTCGTCGGACAGTACGTTCAGTACTTC.

A few counts support this clonotype. V is TRBV7-8 and J is TRBJ2-1; maybe TRBD2 (6 bases). Deletions cut 5 bases from V and 1 base from J, with 18 bases between. The CDR3 extends over 17 amino acids. The germline V gene encodes CDR1 SGHVS and CDR2 FQNEAQ. The CDR3 reads CASSPLLGRASYNEQFF. In DNA form, the CDR3 reads TGTGCCAGCAGCCCCCTTCTCGGGAGAGCTTCCTACAATGAGCAGTTCTTC.

This clonotype was detected a few times. J is TRBJ1-1 and V is TRBV20-1; TRBD1 agrees at 7 bases. Trimming removed 6 bases from V and 7 bases from J; junction bases left unmatched: 17. Germline V gene sequence: CDR1 DFQATT, CDR2 SNEGSKA (reference sequence). CDR3 size: 15 residues. The CDR3 sequence: CSAHDLGTVQDEAFF. Written as DNA, the CDR3 is TGCAGTGCGCATGATCTCGGGACAGTTCAAGATGAAGCTTTCTTT.

The chain employs TRBV5-1 and TRBJ1-1; TRBD1 might be the D (5 bases). There are 13 residues in the CDR3. Trimming cost V 9 bases and J 1 base, with 13 bases left between them. CDR1 SGHRS and CDR2 YFSETQ come from the germline V gene. The chain's CDR3 is CATRTQENTEAFF. DNA of the CDR3: TGCGCCACCCGGACACAAGAGAACACTGAAGCTTTCTTT. Filled out from reference TRBV5-1 and TRBJ1-1, the complete variable domain reads KAGVTQTPRYLIKTRGQQVTLSCSPISGHRSVSWYQQTPGQGLQFLFEYFSETQRNKGNFPGRFSGRQFSNSRSEMNVSTLELGDSALYLCATRTQENTEAFFGQGTRLTVV.

This clonotype came up a few times. The V and J genes are TRBV7-2 and TRBJ2-7, with 11 bases lining up with TRBD2. J lost 3 bases, V lost 1 base, and 5 bases had no gene match. Germline V gene lookup returns CDR1 SGHTA and CDR2 FQGNSA. CDR3 length equals 16 residues. The DNA for the CDR3 is TGTGCCAGCAGCTTAGGGGGTAGCGGGGGGGTCTACGAGCAGTACTTC. Amino acid sequence: CASSLGGSGGVYEQYF.

This clonotype was picked up a small number of times. The chain is built from TRBV7-3 and TRBJ2-5; D ambiguous. Germline V gene data show CDR1 as SGHTA and CDR2 as FQGTGA. The CDR3 consists of 15 residues. Deletions cut 1 base from V and 5 bases from J, with 14 bases between. CDR3 nucleotide sequence: TGTGCCAGCAGCTTAAGTCCCCTAGTCGGGGAGACCCAGTACTTC. It yields the protein CASSLSPLVGETQYF.

This clonotype showed up just a few times. This chain uses TRBV12-3 or TRBV12-4 with TRBJ2-1, with 8 nucleotides matching TRBD2. CDR3 length: 14 residues. J gave up 8 bases and V 3 bases, and 6 bases lay outside the gene matches. The CDR3 here is CASSFTGGNDEQFF. The CDR3 DNA sequence: TGTGCCAGCAGTTTCACGGGAGGGAACGATGAGCAGTTCTTC.

Comment on this clonotype: At one boundary the junction diverges from the germline segment, which might be a read error. The V call is TRBV20-1, the J call TRBJ1-1; 10 bases align to TRBD1. The CDR3 runs 16 residues. Germline lookup yields CDR1 DFQATT and CDR2 SNEGSKA (reference sequence). The CDR3 loop reads CCARSGFGTGDTEAFF. CDR3 nucleotides: TGCTGTGCTAGGAGCGGGTTCGGGACAGGGGACACTGAAGCTTTCTTT.

Many counts were recorded for this clonotype. The chain is built from TRBV19 and TRBJ1-5, with a weak D call TRBD1 (5 bases). V shed 1 base and J shed 0 bases, with 7 bases lying between them. The CDR3 totals 15 residues. CDR1 is LNHDA and CDR2 is SQIVND in the germline V gene (reference sequence). The CDR3 nucleotides are TGTGCCAGTAGTATAGCCGGGGGTAGCAATCAGCCCCAGCATTTT. This translates into CASSIAGGSNQPQHF.

In its sample, this clonotype was seen a few times. The gene calls are TRBV29-1 and TRBJ2-1, with no clear D. The CDR3 contains 13 residues. The V end was cut by 6 bases, the J end by 4 bases, with 13 bases between. Germline loops: CDR1 SQVTM, CDR2 ANQGSEA. Written as DNA, the CDR3 is TGCAGCGTGGGTACAACAGTGTACAATGAGCAGTTCTTC. Encoded protein: CSVGTTVYNEQFF.

This clonotype turned up a few times. The rearrangement links TRBV3-1 to TRBJ1-3; D is undetermined. Germline CDR1 is LGHDT and CDR2 is YNNKEL (reference sequence). The V and J ends lost 1 base and 0 bases respectively, with 16 bases between them. CDR3 length equals 18 residues. CDR3 sequence (DNA): TGTGCCAGCAGCCAAGGGTCAGCGACAACATACTCTGGAAACACCATATATTTT. Protein sequence: CASSQGSATTYSGNTIYF.

This clonotype was detected only a few times. CDR3 loop: CASRYPTGTNTGELFF. CDR3 sequence (DNA): TGTGCCAGCAGATATCCTACAGGGACTAACACCGGGGAGCTGTTTTTT. The rearrangement uses TRBV28 and TRBJ2-2; D tentatively fits TRBD1 or TRBD2 (6 bases each). With 6 bases removed from V and 2 bases from J, the gap between germline ends came to 16 bases. Per germline, CDR1 MDHEN and CDR2 SYDVKM. The CDR3 runs to 16 residues.

This chain uses TRBV19 with TRBJ2-1; D may be TRBD2 (5 bases). V lost 6 bases to trimming and J lost 2 bases, with 14 bases between them. This CDR3 contains 15 residues. Germline V gives CDR1 LNHDA, CDR2 SQIVND (reference sequence). DNA of the CDR3: TGTGCCAGTAGGGTTAGAGCGGACCCCTACAATGAGCAGTTCTTC. Translated: CASRVRADPYNEQFF.

This chain uses TRBV7-9 with TRBJ2-5, with 8 bases fitting TRBD1. The CDR3 length is 14 residues. Trimming took 5 bases from V and 5 from J; bases not matched to a gene: 7. Looked up from germline, CDR1 is SEHNR and CDR2 is FQNEAQ (reference sequence). The CDR3 loop is CASSLTGVDETQYF. In DNA form, the CDR3 reads TGTGCCAGCAGCCTGACAGGGGTTGACGAGACCCAGTACTTC.